These 12 T cell receptor beta chains were all obtained from the same sample, sequenced in a study of prognosis after radiotherapy for stage I lung cancer. Amplification of the TCR beta CDR3 (from genomic DNA) was done by two-round multiplex PCR. It was primers specific to each TRBV and TRBJ gene that first-round PCR used. TCRdb fed the multiplex PCR reads into MiXCR, producing one record per CDR3 protein. This table holds 15,000 to 20,000 distinct CDR3 sequences, over 45% found once. Specimen: PBMCs, collected before or after stereotactic body radiation therapy (not recorded which). The source is a donor aged 50 or older with non-small cell lung cancer.

With regard to this clonotype: This clone may be a read error of a much larger clone one base away. The chain links TRBV5-4 to TRBJ2-7; the D gene is possibly TRBD2 (6 bases). Per the germline V gene, CDR1 is SGHNT and CDR2 is YYREEE (reference sequence). The CDR3 length is 14 residues. CDR3: CASTLGGRVYEQYF. As DNA, the CDR3 is TGTGCCAGCACCTTGGGAGGCAGAGTCTACGAGCAGTACTTC.

On this clonotype: A far bigger clonotype differs at one base, so this is likely a read error. The rearrangement uses TRBV6-5 and TRBJ1-2, with a possible D match to TRBD1 (6 bases). Trimming stripped 2 bases from V and 8 bases from J, with 12 bases between. The CDR3 is 13 amino acids. CDR1 is MNHEY and CDR2 is SVGAGI in the germline V gene. Written as DNA, the CDR3 is TGTGCCAGCAGTTACACAGGGTCTTGGGGCTACACCTTC. Translated, it gives CASSYTGSWGYTF.

In its sample, this clonotype is medium-sized. The V call is TRBV6-2 or TRBV6-3, the J call TRBJ2-1; 9 positions agree with TRBD2. V lost 4 bases to trimming and J lost 7 bases; unmatched junction nucleotides: 14. Germline V gives CDR1 MNHEY, CDR2 SVGEGT. The CDR3 sequence is 17 residues long. The CDR3 coding sequence is TGTGCCAGCAGTTTGTTTGCCCTTAGCGGGAGTAGGAATGAGCAGTTCTTC. Encoded protein: CASSLFALSGSRNEQFF.

The chain combines TRBV20-1 with TRBJ2-7, with D perhaps given as TRBD1 or TRBD2 (5 bases each). V gave up 2 bases and J gave up 5 bases, with 16 bases separating them. CDR1 and CDR2 from the germline V gene are DFQATT and SNEGSKA (reference sequence). The CDR3 spans 14 residues. The CDR3 is CSARSLDGTNEQYF. CDR3 nucleotides: TGCAGTGCTAGATCGCTGGATGGGACCAACGAGCAGTACTTC.

The chain joins TRBV28 to TRBJ2-7, with TRBD1 matching 12 bases. V lost 5 bases, J lost 5 bases, and 7 bases stayed unmatched. The CDR3 length is 15 residues. Germline CDR1 is MDHEN and CDR2 is SYDVKM. The CDR3 is CASSPTRDRGHEQYF. The DNA of the CDR3 is TGTGCCAGCAGTCCTACTCGGGACAGGGGGCACGAGCAGTACTTC. Together with reference TRBV28 and TRBJ2-7, the CDR3 gives the full variable domain: DVKVTQSSRYLVKRTGEKVFLECVQDMDHENMFWYRQDPGLGLRLIYFSYDVKMKEKGDIPEGYSVSREKKERFSLILESASTNQTSMYLCASSPTRDRGHEQYFGPGTRLTVT.

This chain connects TRBV6-2 or TRBV6-3 to TRBJ2-3; possible D gene TRBD1, 6 bases. The CDR3 totals 15 residues. V lost 0 bases, J lost 7 bases, and 14 bases lay in between. CDR1 is MNHEY, CDR2 SVGEGT, per germline. The CDR3 DNA is TGTGCCAGCAGTTACTCGAGCTGGACAGAGAATACGCAGTATTTT. It yields the protein CASSYSSWTENTQYF.

Remarks on this clonotype: The junction shows a germline mismatch at one end, possibly a read error. The rearrangement uses TRBV6-1 and TRBJ2-2, with D possibly TRBD2 on 5 matching bases. The CDR3 extends over 14 amino acids. Germline assignment: CDR1 MNHNS and CDR2 SASEGT. CDR3 nucleotides: TGTGCCAGCATCTTATCAGTGAACACCGGGGATCTGTTTTTT. Translated, it gives CASILSVNTGDLFF.

This clonotype was seen ten or more times. This sequence joins TRBV28 and TRBJ2-1; D might be TRBD1 (6 bases). The CDR3 is 11 amino acids. The germline V gene encodes CDR1 MDHEN and CDR2 SYDVKM. With 5 bases removed from V and 7 bases from J, the gap between germline ends came to 6 bases. The CDR3: CASSRGNEQFF. In DNA form, the CDR3 reads TGTGCCAGCAGTAGGGGGAATGAGCAGTTCTTC.

About this clonotype itself: One junction end disagrees with the germline gene, perhaps due to a read error. The CDR3 DNA sequence: TGTGCCAGTAGTTTACTCCCCCTGATCCACTCGAGCGGGGAGCTGTTTTTT. Protein sequence: CASSLLPLIHSSGELFF. The rearrangement links TRBV27 to TRBJ2-2; D not certain. Germline CDR1 is MNHEY and CDR2 is SMNVEV (reference sequence). CDR3 size: 17 residues.

Note on this clonotype: With a far larger clone one base away, a read error is the likely cause. The rearrangement links TRBV6-4 to TRBJ1-6; possible D gene TRBD1, 5 bases. Germline CDR1 MRHNA, CDR2 SNTAGT. CDR3 size: 14 residues. The CDR3 protein is CVSRMGPNNSPLHF. The CDR3, as DNA: TGTGTCAGCAGGATGGGACCGAATAATTCACCCCTCCACTTT.

This clonotype ranks as medium-sized. The V and J genes are TRBV28 and TRBJ1-6; D call uncertain. V was trimmed by 6 bases and J by 12 bases, leaving 12 bases between them. In germline, CDR1 is MDHEN, CDR2 SYDVKM. The CDR3 is 12 amino acids. In nucleotides, the CDR3 is TGTGCCAGCAGCGCTGGGCGCCGACCCCTCCACTTT. Amino acids: CASSAGRRPLHF.

Of note for this clonotype: This likely reflects a read error, since a far larger clone is one base away. The chain has TRBV11-2 and TRBJ2-2, with D possibly being TRBD1 or TRBD2 (5 bases each). CDR1 and CDR2 (germline): SGHAT, FQNNGV. The CDR3 extends over 13 amino acids. The CDR3 sequence: CAGSLGDTGELFF. CDR3 in DNA: TGTGCCGGCAGCTTGGGGGACACCGGGGAGCTGTTTTTT.